These 20 T cell receptor beta chains came from one sample sequenced in a study of cytomegalovirus exposure and HLA in healthy donors. Primers: 60 Vbeta forward and 13 Jbeta reverse. Assay: immunoSEQ multiplex PCR; the TCRdb copy retains only in-frame clones and omits some. The top ten clones hold roughly 7.4% of a sample with under 300,000 clones, over 70% of them seen once. The specimen sequenced was PBMCs. The receptors here all came from a woman aged 60-75 years in good health and CMV-seropositive.

This clone showed up just a few times. This rearrangement joins TRBV5-1 to TRBJ2-1, with 14 bases identical to TRBD2. The CDR3 has 16 residues. J gave up 7 bases and V 1 base, and 4 bases lay outside the gene matches. From germline, CDR1 is SGHRS and CDR2 YFSETQ. Here the CDR3 DNA reads TGCGCCAGCAGCTTGACCGGGACTAGCGGGAGAAATGAGCAGTTCTTC. Its protein is CASSLTGTSGRNEQFF.

The rearrangement links TRBV28 to TRBJ2-7; D might be TRBD1 (5 bases). Trimming left V 4 bases short and J 5 bases short, with 21 bases between. The length of the CDR3 is 16 residues. CDR1 and CDR2 from the germline V gene are MDHEN and SYDVKM. In DNA form, the CDR3 reads TGTGCCAGCAGTTCCCTCGTGAACAAGGGGTTCCACGAGCAGTACTTC. This codes for CASSSLVNKGFHEQYF.

The V and J genes are TRBV5-1 and TRBJ2-1; TRBD2 aligns across 11 bases. Trimming removed 4 bases from V and 3 bases from J; junction bases left unmatched: 6. Germline V gives CDR1 SGHRS, CDR2 YFSETQ. The CDR3 runs to 16 residues. The CDR3 coding sequence is TGCGCCAGCAGCACGGGGACTAGCGGAGACTACAATGAGCAGTTCTTC. Protein product: CASSTGTSGDYNEQFF. Full variable domain (missing parts from reference TRBV5-1 and TRBJ2-1): KAGVTQTPRYLIKTRGQQVTLSCSPISGHRSVSWYQQTPGQGLQFLFEYFSETQRNKGNFPGRFSGRQFSNSRSEMNVSTLELGDSALYLCASSTGTSGDYNEQFFGPGTRLTVL.

This clone was seen a handful of times. The sample contains more than one DNA sequence encoding this CDR3. This CDR3 is CASREGGRASTDTQYF. CDR3 nucleotides: TGCGCCAGCAGGGAGGGGGGGCGGGCCAGCACAGATACGCAGTATTTT. This sequence joins TRBV5-1 and TRBJ2-3, with a possible D match to TRBD2 (7 bases). The germline CDR1 and CDR2 sequences are SGHRS and YFSETQ. This CDR3 contains 16 residues. Deletions cut 5 bases from V and 0 bases from J, with 16 bases between.

Only one count was recorded for this clone. This sequence joins TRBV5-1 and TRBJ2-2; 8 bases agree with TRBD1. The CDR3 extends over 14 amino acids. Looked up from germline, CDR1 is SGHRS and CDR2 is YFSETQ. Losses at the gene ends were 6 bases for V and 4 bases for J; bases not matched to a gene: 5. The DNA of the CDR3 is TGCGCCAGCACCCAGGGGGCCATCACCGGGGAGCTGTTTTTT. Its translation: CASTQGAITGELFF.

This chain uses TRBV5-1 with TRBJ1-4, with D possibly TRBD1 on 5 matching bases. The V end was cut by 0 bases, the J end by 4 bases, with 10 bases between. The germline CDR1 and CDR2 sequences are SGHRS and YFSETQ. CDR3 length equals 15 residues. The CDR3 is CASSLAGGFNEKLFF. CDR3 sequence (DNA): TGCGCCAGCAGCTTGGCCGGGGGATTTAATGAAAAACTGTTTTTT.

The genes are TRBV5-1 and TRBJ2-1; 9 bases fit TRBD2. CDR1 is SGHRS and CDR2 is YFSETQ in the germline V gene. The CDR3 extends over 15 amino acids. J gave up 8 bases and V 4 bases, and 10 bases lay outside the gene matches. The CDR3 spells CASSPGGLALDEQFF. The CDR3 coding sequence is TGCGCCAGCAGCCCGGGCGGACTAGCGCTTGATGAGCAGTTCTTC.

The chain couples TRBV7-9 to TRBJ1-1; D ambiguous. CDR3 length equals 15 residues. Germline CDR1 is SEHNR and CDR2 is FQNEAQ (reference sequence). The V gene lost 3 bases and the J gene lost 0 bases, with 11 bases spanning the gap. CDR3 residues: CASSLLSVLNTEAFF. The CDR3 coding sequence is TGTGCCAGCAGCTTGCTTTCGGTCCTGAACACTGAAGCTTTCTTT.

The chain employs TRBV28 and TRBJ2-7; 7 bases line up with TRBD2. Germline V gene sequence: CDR1 MDHEN, CDR2 SYDVKM. The V gene end was trimmed by 5 bases and the J gene end by 5 bases; junction bases not matched to a gene: 12. The CDR3 spans 15 residues. As DNA, the CDR3 is TGTGCCAGCAGTCCGGGGGGAGAGGGATCGGACGAGCAGTACTTC. Residues: CASSPGGEGSDEQYF. Supplemented by reference TRBV28 and TRBJ2-7, the full variable domain reads DVKVTQSSRYLVKRTGEKVFLECVQDMDHENMFWYRQDPGLGLRLIYFSYDVKMKEKGDIPEGYSVSREKKERFSLILESASTNQTSMYLCASSPGGEGSDEQYFGPGTRLTVT.

The gene calls are TRBV5-6 and TRBJ1-2, with 7 bases lining up with TRBD1. Germline V CDR1 and CDR2: SGHDT, YYEEEE. The V segment lost 0 bases and the J segment 7 bases; nucleotides outside the gene matches: 9. The CDR3 runs 15 residues. For the CDR3, the DNA is TGTGCCAGCAGCTTGGTGGGCAGGGGGGAGGCTGGCTACACCTTC. Amino acids: CASSLVGRGEAGYTF.

This chain's CDR3 is CASSESGGVHEQYF. The CDR3 nucleotides are TGTGCCAGCAGTGAGTCAGGGGGCGTACACGAGCAGTACTTC. The rearrangement links TRBV6-1 to TRBJ2-7; 8 bases are a match to TRBD1. The V segment lost 3 bases and the J segment 5 bases; nucleotides outside the gene matches: 6. The CDR3 consists of 14 residues. Per the germline V gene, CDR1 is MNHNS and CDR2 is SASEGT.

This chain uses TRBV27 with TRBJ2-7; 11 bases align to TRBD1. Trimming cost V 6 bases and J 3 bases; bases outside gene matches: 4. CDR3 length: 14 residues. Germline CDR1 MNHEY, CDR2 SMNVEV (reference sequence). CDR3 DNA sequence: TGTGCCAGCAGACCGGGACAGGGGGTCTACGAGCAGTACTTC. Residues: CASRPGQGVYEQYF.

The chain carries TRBV19 and TRBJ2-5; perhaps TRBD2 as D (5 bases). The CDR3 is made up of 17 amino acids. Per the germline V gene, CDR1 is LNHDA and CDR2 is SQIVND (reference sequence). Between the trimmed V and J ends, which lost 1 base and 4 bases, there was a span of 19 bases. The CDR3 DNA follows: TGTGCCAGTAGTATAGGCAGGAGGAATTCCTGGGGAGAGACCCAGTACTTC. Translation: CASSIGRRNSWGETQYF.

V usage is TRBV9 and J usage is TRBJ2-1; D call uncertain. The CDR3 is 14 residues long. The V end lost 0 bases, the J end lost 4 bases, and 8 bases lay between the germline ends. The germline V gene has CDR1 SGDLS and CDR2 YYNGEE. The CDR3 reads CASSVATHYNEQFF. CDR3 coding DNA: TGTGCCAGCAGCGTAGCTACCCATTACAATGAGCAGTTCTTC. Based on the CDR3 plus reference TRBV9 and TRBJ2-1, the full variable domain is DSGVTQTPKHLITATGQRVTLRCSPRSGDLSVYWYQQSLDQGLQFLIQYYNGEERAKGNILERFSAQQFPDLHSELNLSSLELGDSALYFCASSVATHYNEQFFGPGTRLTVL.

This chain connects TRBV9 to TRBJ1-1; 11 bases are shared with TRBD1. The CDR3 covers 14 residues. Trimming at V came to 3 bases and at J to 5 bases, leaving 3 bases not matched to a gene. Germline V gene data show CDR1 as SGDLS and CDR2 as YYNGEE. CDR3 DNA sequence: TGTGCCAGCAGCGAGGGACAGGGGGTAACTGAAGCTTTCTTT. As protein: CASSEGQGVTEAFF.

The V gene is TRBV5-4, the J gene TRBJ1-4; TRBD1 aligns across 8 bases. V shed 9 bases, J shed 1 base, and the junction held 2 bases outside the gene matches. CDR3 length equals 13 residues. The germline V gene has CDR1 SGHNT and CDR2 YYREEE (reference sequence). The CDR3 region is CATTGGTNEKLFF. CDR3 nucleotides: TGTGCCACCACAGGGGGAACTAATGAAAAACTGTTTTTT.

The chain joins TRBV9 to TRBJ2-5; D may be TRBD2 (6 bases). Trimming pared 0 bases from V and 1 base from J, leaving 10 bases between. Germline CDR1 is SGDLS and CDR2 is YYNGEE. This CDR3 has 15 amino acids. CDR3 sequence reads: CASSVEPGVQETQYF. The CDR3 DNA follows: TGTGCCAGCAGCGTAGAGCCGGGAGTCCAAGAGACCCAGTACTTC.

V and J are TRBV6-1 and TRBJ1-2, with TRBD1 matching over 10 bases. This CDR3 has 13 amino acids. Unmatched junction bases numbered 7, after V lost 7 bases and J lost 8 bases. Germline V CDR1 and CDR2: MNHNS, SASEGT. CDR3 sequence reads: CASMDRGNIGYTF. Written as DNA, the CDR3 is TGTGCCAGCATGGACAGGGGGAATATCGGCTACACCTTC.

This chain connects TRBV7-9 to TRBJ2-1; TRBD2 aligns across 11 bases. This CDR3 is built from 18 residues. CDR1 is SEHNR and CDR2 is FQNEAQ in the germline V gene (reference sequence). After removal of 2 bases from V and 5 bases from J, the junction contained 11 bases not matched to a gene. CDR3 nucleotide sequence: TGTGCCAGCAGCTTATTGGTCACTAGCGGGAGTCCCCACAATGAGCAGTTCTTC. Amino acids: CASSLLVTSGSPHNEQFF.

This chain uses TRBV7-9 with TRBJ2-3, with TRBD2 matching 8 bases. With 1 base clipped from V and 4 bases from J, the junction kept 7 bases outside the gene matches. CDR3 size: 16 residues. CDR1 and CDR2 from the germline V gene are SEHNR and FQNEAQ (reference sequence). The CDR3 sequence is CASSLDGSGKSDTQYF. For the CDR3, the DNA is TGTGCCAGCAGCTTAGATGGTAGCGGGAAGTCAGATACGCAGTATTTT.